This T cell receptor beta chain was found in a study of blood T cell repertoires in COVID-19. Across the study: Acute and convalescent COVID-19 samples came from the United States, Italy and Spain.

The CDR3 runs to 14 residues. The data were produced by immunoSEQ multiplex PCR, yet TCRdb's version contains in-frame clones alone and is incomplete. This sample carries around 170,000 clones, over 75% of them seen once, and the ten largest clones take 6.5% to 7%. V is TRBV21-1 and J is TRBJ1-1; the table's D gene call, TRBD1, was not cross checked with the DNA. TRBV21-1 is reported as a pseudogene. The specimen was peripheral blood. This receptor was taken from a man aged 65 to 79 with active or convalescent COVID-19. In nucleotides, the CDR3 is TGTGCCAGCAGCGGACAGGGCCTTGGCACTGAAGCTTTCTTT. This gives the protein CASSGQGLGTEAFF.